This TCR beta chain was documented in a study of shared clonotypes between healthy human individuals. Of note for this clone: What it recognizes is unknown.

Libraries were prepared by immunoSEQ multiplex PCR; TCRdb keeps only in-frame clonotypes and omits some of them. The table lists 600,000 to 800,000 clones, roughly 72% of them singletons, with roughly 1.8% in the top ten. Study findings and constraints: The authors expected sequencing depth to affect clonotype sharing among donors. The study generally estimated greater richness for naive than memory subsets.

With 1 base removed from V and 6 bases from J, the gap between germline ends came to 16 bases. Looked up from germline, CDR1 is LGHNA and CDR2 is YNFKEQ. The length of the CDR3 is 15 residues. Sequenced material: memory CD4+ T cells sorted from blood. Subset meaning: CD45RA-negative fraction. This rearrangement joins TRBV4-2 to TRBJ2-7, with D maybe TRBD2 (7 bases). This clonotype originated in a woman in her thirties in good health. The DNA of the CDR3 is TGTGCCAGCAGCCAAGCTAGAGGGGGGGCCTCCGAGCAGTACTTC. Its translation is CASSQARGGASEQYF.